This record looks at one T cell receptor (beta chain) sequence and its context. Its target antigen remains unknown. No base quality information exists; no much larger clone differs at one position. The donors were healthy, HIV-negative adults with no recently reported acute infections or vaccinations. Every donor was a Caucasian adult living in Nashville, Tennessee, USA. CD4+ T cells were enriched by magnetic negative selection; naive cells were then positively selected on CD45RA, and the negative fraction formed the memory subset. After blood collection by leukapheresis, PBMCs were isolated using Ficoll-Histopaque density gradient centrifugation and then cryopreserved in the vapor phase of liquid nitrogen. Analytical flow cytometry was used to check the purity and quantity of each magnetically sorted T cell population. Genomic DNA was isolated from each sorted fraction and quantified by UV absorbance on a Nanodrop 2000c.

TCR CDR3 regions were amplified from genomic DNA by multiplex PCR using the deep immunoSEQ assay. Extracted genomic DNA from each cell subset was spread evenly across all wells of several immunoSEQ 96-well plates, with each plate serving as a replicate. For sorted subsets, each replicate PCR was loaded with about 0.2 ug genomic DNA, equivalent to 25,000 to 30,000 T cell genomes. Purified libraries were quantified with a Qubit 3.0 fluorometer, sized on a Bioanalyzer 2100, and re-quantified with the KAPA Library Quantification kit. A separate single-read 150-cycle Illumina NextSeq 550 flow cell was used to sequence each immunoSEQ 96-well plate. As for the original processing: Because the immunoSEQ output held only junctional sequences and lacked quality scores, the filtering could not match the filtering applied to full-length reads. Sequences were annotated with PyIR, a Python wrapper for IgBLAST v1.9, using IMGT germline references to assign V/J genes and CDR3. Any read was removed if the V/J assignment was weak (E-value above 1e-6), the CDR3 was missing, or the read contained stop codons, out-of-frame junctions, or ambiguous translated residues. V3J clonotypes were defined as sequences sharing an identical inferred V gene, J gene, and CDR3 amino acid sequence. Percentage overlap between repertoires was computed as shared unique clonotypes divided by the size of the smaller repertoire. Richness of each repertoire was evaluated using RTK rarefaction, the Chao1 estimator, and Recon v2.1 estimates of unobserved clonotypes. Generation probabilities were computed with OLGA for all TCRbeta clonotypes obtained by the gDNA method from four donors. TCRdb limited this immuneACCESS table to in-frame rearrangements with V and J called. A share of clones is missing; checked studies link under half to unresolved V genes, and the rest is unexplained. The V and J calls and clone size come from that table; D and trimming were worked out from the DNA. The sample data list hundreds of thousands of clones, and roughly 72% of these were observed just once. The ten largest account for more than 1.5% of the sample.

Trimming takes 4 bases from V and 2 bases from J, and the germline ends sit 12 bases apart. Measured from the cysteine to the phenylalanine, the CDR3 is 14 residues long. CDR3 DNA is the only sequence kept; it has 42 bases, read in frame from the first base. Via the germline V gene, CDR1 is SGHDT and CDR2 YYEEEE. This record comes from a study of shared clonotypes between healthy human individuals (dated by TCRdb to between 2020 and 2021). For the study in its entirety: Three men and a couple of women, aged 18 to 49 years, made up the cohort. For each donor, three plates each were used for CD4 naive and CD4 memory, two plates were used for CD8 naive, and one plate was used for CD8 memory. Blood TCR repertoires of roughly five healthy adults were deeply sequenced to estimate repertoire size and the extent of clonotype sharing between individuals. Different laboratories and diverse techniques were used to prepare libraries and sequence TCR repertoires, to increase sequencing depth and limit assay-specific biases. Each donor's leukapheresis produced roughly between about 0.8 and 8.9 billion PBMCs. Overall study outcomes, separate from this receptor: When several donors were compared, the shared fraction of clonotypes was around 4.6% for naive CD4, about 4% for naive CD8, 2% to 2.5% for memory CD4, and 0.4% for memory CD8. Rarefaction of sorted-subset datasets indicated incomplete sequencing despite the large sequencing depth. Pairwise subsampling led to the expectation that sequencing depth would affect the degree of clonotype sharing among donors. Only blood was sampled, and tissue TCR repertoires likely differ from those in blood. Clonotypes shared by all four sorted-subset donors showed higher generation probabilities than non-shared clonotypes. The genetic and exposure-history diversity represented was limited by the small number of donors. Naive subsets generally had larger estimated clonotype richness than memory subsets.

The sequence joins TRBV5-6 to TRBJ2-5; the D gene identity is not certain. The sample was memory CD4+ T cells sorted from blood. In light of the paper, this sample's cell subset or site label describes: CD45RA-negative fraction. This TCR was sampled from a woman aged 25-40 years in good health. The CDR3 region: CASSSSAVQETQYF. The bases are TGTGCCAGCAGCAGCTCCGCAGTTCAAGAGACCCAGTACTTC.